The T cell receptor beta chain under discussion was sequenced for a study of OX40 agonist ivuxolimab in advanced cancers. The V end lost 3 bases, the J end lost 0 bases, and 12 bases lay between the germline ends. This CDR3 comprises 15 residues. In germline, CDR1 is SQVTM, CDR2 ANQGSEA. About this clone: The antigen remains undetermined.

The data were produced by immunoSEQ multiplex PCR, yet TCRdb's version contains in-frame clones alone and is incomplete. Of some 62,000 clones listed, about four fifths are singletons. Study-wide results and caveats: Relatively little clonal expansion, among the lowest observed, appeared in partial responders at 0.1-3.0 mg/kg.

The source material was CD4+ or CD8+ T cells sorted from blood, sampled in a trial of the OX40 agonist ivuxolimab. This clonotype originated in an adult with an advanced solid tumor such as melanoma, head and neck, liver or kidney cancer. The rearrangement links TRBV29-1 to TRBJ2-1; possible D gene TRBD1, 5 bases. The CDR3 region has the DNA TGCAGCGTTGATTTGGGGCAGAGCTCCTACAATGAGCAGTTCTTC. It translates to CSVDLGQSSYNEQFF.